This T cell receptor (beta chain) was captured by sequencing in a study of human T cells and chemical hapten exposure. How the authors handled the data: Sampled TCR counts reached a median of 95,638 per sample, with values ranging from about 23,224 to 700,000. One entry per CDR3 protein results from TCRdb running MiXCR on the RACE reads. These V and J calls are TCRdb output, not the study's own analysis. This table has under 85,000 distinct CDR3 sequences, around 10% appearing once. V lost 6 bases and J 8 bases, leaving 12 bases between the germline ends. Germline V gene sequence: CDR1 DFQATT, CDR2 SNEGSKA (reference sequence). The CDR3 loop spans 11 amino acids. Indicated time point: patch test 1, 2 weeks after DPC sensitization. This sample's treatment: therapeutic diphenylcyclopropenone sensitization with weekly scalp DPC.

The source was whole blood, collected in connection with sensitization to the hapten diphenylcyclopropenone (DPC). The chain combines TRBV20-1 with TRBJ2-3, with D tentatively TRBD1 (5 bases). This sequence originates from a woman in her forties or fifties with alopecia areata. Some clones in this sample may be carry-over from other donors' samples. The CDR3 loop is CSAPSDSTQYF. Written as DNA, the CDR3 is TGCAGTGCCCCAAGTGACAGTACGCAGTATTTT.